Below are 4 T cell receptor beta chains sequenced from a single sample in a study of STAT5B mutations in CD4+ large granular lymphocyte leukemia. TCRdb keeps only in-frame clones here, not all; method: immunoSEQ multiplex PCR. The sample yields about 23,000 clones, approximately 81% seen once. Specimen: CD4+ T cells from blood buffy coats. Receptors were obtained from a human donor in good health.

The sample holds a few counts of this clone. The chain combines TRBV2 with TRBJ1-2, with 7 bases aligning to TRBD1. With 8 bases clipped from V and 4 bases from J, the junction kept 7 bases outside the gene matches. The germline V gene encodes CDR1 SNHLY and CDR2 FYNNEI. The CDR3 is 13 residues long. The CDR3 is CASGGQTLYGYTF. DNA for the CDR3: TGTGCCAGCGGGGGACAGACCCTCTATGGCTACACCTTC.

This chain uses TRBV7-9 with TRBJ2-1; TRBD2 aligns across 14 bases. V lost 2 bases, J lost 0 bases, and 6 bases stayed unmatched. Germline CDR1 reads SEHNR; CDR2 reads FQNEAQ (reference sequence). CDR3 length: 19 amino acids. CDR3 in DNA: TGTGCCAGCAGCTTACTCGGGACTAGCGGGAGAGGCTCCTACAATGAGCAGTTCTTC. Translation gives CASSLLGTSGRGSYNEQFF.

The chain carries TRBV7-2 and TRBJ2-2; D is perhaps TRBD1 (5 bases). Germline lookup yields CDR1 SGHTA and CDR2 FQGNSA. V was trimmed by 1 base and J by 5 bases, leaving 11 bases between them. The CDR3 covers 15 residues. In DNA form, the CDR3 reads TGTGCCAGCAGCTTAGTAACAGGCTCGACCGGGGAGCTGTTTTTT. The encoded protein is CASSLVTGSTGELFF.

A single count supports this clone. CDR3 amino acids: CASSLDLQGYEQYF. In nucleotides, the CDR3 is TGTGCCAGCAGCTTAGATCTCCAGGGCTACGAGCAGTACTTC. This chain joins TRBV7-2 and TRBJ2-7; a weak D match, TRBD1 (5 bases). Per germline, CDR1 SGHTA and CDR2 FQGNSA. This CDR3 comprises 14 residues. V lost 1 base and J lost 3, with 10 bases in between.